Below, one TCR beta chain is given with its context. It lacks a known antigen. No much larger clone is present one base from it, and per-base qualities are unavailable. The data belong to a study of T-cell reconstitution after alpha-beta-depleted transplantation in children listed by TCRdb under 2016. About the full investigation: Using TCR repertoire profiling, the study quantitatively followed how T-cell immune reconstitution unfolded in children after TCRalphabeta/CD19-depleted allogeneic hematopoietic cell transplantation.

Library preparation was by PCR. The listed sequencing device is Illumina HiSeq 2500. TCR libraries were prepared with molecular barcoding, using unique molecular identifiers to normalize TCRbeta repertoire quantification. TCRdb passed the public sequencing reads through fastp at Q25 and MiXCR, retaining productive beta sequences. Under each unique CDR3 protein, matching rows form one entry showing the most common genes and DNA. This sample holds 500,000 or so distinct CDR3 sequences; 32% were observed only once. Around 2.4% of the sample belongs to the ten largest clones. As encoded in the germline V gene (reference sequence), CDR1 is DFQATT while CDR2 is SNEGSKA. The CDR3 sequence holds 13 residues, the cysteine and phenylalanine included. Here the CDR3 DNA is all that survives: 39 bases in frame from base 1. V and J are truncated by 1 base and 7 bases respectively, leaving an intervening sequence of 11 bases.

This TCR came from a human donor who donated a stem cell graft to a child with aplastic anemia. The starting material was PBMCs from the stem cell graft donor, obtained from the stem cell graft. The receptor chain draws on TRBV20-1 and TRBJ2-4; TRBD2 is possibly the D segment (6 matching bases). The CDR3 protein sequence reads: CSARVGGSNIQYF. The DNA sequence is TGCAGTGCTAGAGTTGGAGGGTCCAACATTCAGTACTTC.